The TCR beta chain under discussion was sequenced for a study of cytomegalovirus exposure and HLA in healthy donors. On the study more broadly: An earlier analysis identified 117 million unique TCR beta sequences in about 179 million T cells.

This PCR relied on a set of 60 Vbeta primers and 13 Jbeta primers. The data were produced by immunoSEQ multiplex PCR, yet TCRdb's version contains in-frame clones alone and is incomplete. In the table there are some 140,000 clones, around 80% of which are singletons. The ends were cut back, 7 bases at V and 0 bases at J, with 9 bases in the middle. Germline values: CDR1 SGHAT, CDR2 FQNNGV. The CDR3 has 13 amino acids. Study findings and constraints: Researchers catalogued approximately 160 TCR beta chains as cytomegalovirus-associated. Relative to the approximately 670-donor mean, N-insertions were reportedly fewer in an Asian-associated ancestry cluster in a later analysis. Three chains linked to CMV were shown in vitro to be specific for CMV antigens.

Notes on this clone: Its cognate antigen is unknown.

The rearrangement uses TRBV11-2 and TRBJ1-1; D not certain. The receptor was derived from a man aged 35 to 55 in good health and CMV-seropositive. Sample: PBMCs. CDR3 sequence reads: CASTITVNTEAFF. CDR3 bases: TGTGCCAGCACCATTACGGTGAACACTGAAGCTTTCTTT.